One and the same sample provided the 13 T cell receptor beta chains below, sequenced in a study of blood T cell repertoires in COVID-19. Here immunoSEQ multiplex PCR was the method, and the copy in TCRdb shows in-frame clones only, minus some. The profile shows almost 250,000 clones, roughly 85% of them singletons. Sequencing was done on a sample of PBMCs or T cells enriched from blood (not recorded which). All receptors derive from a woman aged 45-65 years with acute COVID-19.

The DNA for the CDR3 is TGTGCCAGCAGTATCCGGGCCGAGGGCCAGCCCCAGCATTTT. Its translation: CASSIRAEGQPQHF. V usage is TRBV2 and J usage is TRBJ1-5; no clear D. Trimming removed 5 bases from V and 7 bases from J, with 15 bases in between. CDR1 and CDR2 (germline): SNHLY, FYNNEI. The CDR3 is made up of 14 amino acids.

As to this clone: This CDR3 is also generated by other DNA sequences in the sample. The chain uses TRBV30 and TRBJ1-5; tentative D call: TRBD1 (5 bases). Looked up from germline, CDR1 is GTSNPN and CDR2 is SVGIG (reference sequence). V was pared by 1 base and J by 5 bases, with 9 bases between. CDR3 length: 13 residues. The CDR3 DNA sequence: TGTGCCTGGAGTGGGGGAGGGGATCAGCCCCAGCATTTT. As protein: CAWSGGGDQPQHF.

CDR3 sequence reads: CASTIDKPTNQPQHF. The CDR3 DNA follows: TGTGCCAGCACCATCGACAAGCCAACAAATCAGCCCCAGCATTTT. The rearrangement links TRBV6-5 to TRBJ1-5; D is undetermined. Per germline, CDR1 MNHEY and CDR2 SVGAGI. V gave up 7 bases and J gave up 4 bases, with 17 bases separating them. The CDR3 sequence is 15 residues long.

CDR3 in DNA: TGTGCCAGCAGTTCCCCGGGACAGCTCCCCTCTGGGGCCAACGTCCTGACTTTC. This gives the protein CASSSPGQLPSGANVLTF. The chain is built from TRBV28 and TRBJ2-6; 7 positions match TRBD1. The CDR3 length is 18 residues. From germline, CDR1 is MDHEN and CDR2 SYDVKM. With V trimmed by 4 bases and J by 0 bases, 9 bases remained unmatched.

The chain is built from TRBV4-3 and TRBJ2-2; 10 bases are a match to TRBD1. The junction had 5 bases not matched to a gene; V was cut back by 3 bases and J by 4 bases. There are 16 residues in the CDR3. CDR1 and CDR2 from the germline V gene are LGHNA and YSLEER. CDR3 residues: CASSHAGQGRTGELFF. Here the CDR3 DNA reads TGCGCCAGCAGCCACGCGGGACAGGGGCGCACCGGGGAGCTGTTTTTT.

The genes are TRBV9 and TRBJ1-1, with D possibly matching TRBD1 (6 bases). Trimming shortened V by 2 bases and J by 5 bases, and 16 bases separated the two germline ends. CDR3 length: 15 amino acids. CDR1 SGDLS and CDR2 YYNGEE come from the germline V gene. CDR3 DNA sequence: TGTGCCAGCAGCGTGGGCGCGGGGGGCGCAACTGAAGCTTTCTTT. Its translation is CASSVGAGGATEAFF.

This chain connects TRBV6-5 to TRBJ1-1; maybe TRBD1 (6 bases). CDR1 and CDR2 from the germline V gene are MNHEY and SVGAGI. Trimming left V 2 bases short and J 2 bases short, with 15 bases between. The CDR3 has 16 residues. The CDR3 coding sequence is TGTGCCAGCAGTTACCTCGGACAGCTAAGAAACACTGAAGCTTTCTTT. Amino acid sequence: CASSYLGQLRNTEAFF.

The chain uses TRBV5-6 and TRBJ1-6; D is possibly TRBD1 (5 bases). The CDR3 extends over 16 amino acids. Between the trimmed V and J ends, which lost 3 bases and 1 base, there was a span of 11 bases. Germline values: CDR1 SGHDT, CDR2 YYEEEE. CDR3 nucleotide sequence: TGTGCCAGCAGCTACTACGCAGGGTCCTATAATTCACCCCTCCACTTT. This gives the protein CASSYYAGSYNSPLHF.

This clone appeared a few times. The chain has TRBV7-8 and TRBJ1-5; D ambiguous. The CDR3 length is 12 residues. V was shortened by 5 bases and J by 6 bases, with 8 bases between the two germline ends. Germline-derived CDR1 and CDR2 are SGHVS and FQNEAQ. The CDR3 sequence: CASSRYSQPQHF. CDR3 sequence (DNA): TGTGCCAGCAGCCGGTACAGTCAGCCCCAGCATTTT.

The gene calls are TRBV19 and TRBJ2-1; 9 nucleotides match TRBD1. The CDR3 is 14 amino acids. J was trimmed by 7 bases and V by 6 bases; bases with no gene match: 7. Germline-derived CDR1 and CDR2 are LNHDA and SQIVND (reference sequence). The CDR3 region has the DNA TGTGCCAGTAGGCCGGGACAGGGAGGTAATGAGCAGTTCTTC. Protein product: CASRPGQGGNEQFF.

V is TRBV30 and J is TRBJ1-2; D uncertain. Germline CDR1 reads GTSNPN; CDR2 reads SVGIG (reference sequence). Between the trimmed V and J ends, which lost 4 bases and 7 bases, there was a span of 19 bases. There are 14 residues in the CDR3. The CDR3 reads CAWIPATGSIGYTF. CDR3 nucleotide sequence: TGTGCCTGGATCCCAGCGACGGGATCTATTGGCTACACCTTC.

This clone was counted between two and nine times. The V call is TRBV11-2, the J call TRBJ2-1; no firm D call. Trimming took off 2 bases at V and 7 bases at J, with 9 bases between the two ends. From germline, CDR1 is SGHAT and CDR2 FQNNGV. The CDR3 runs to 13 residues. The CDR3 spells CASSLSQQNEQFF. The CDR3 nucleotides are TGTGCCAGCAGCTTATCCCAACAAAATGAGCAGTTCTTC.

For the CDR3, the DNA is TGTGCCAGCAGCCCAGGGGACAGGGTGGCCTATGGCTACACCTTC. Amino acid sequence: CASSPGDRVAYGYTF. The chain is built from TRBV9 and TRBJ1-2, with 9 bases fitting TRBD1. This CDR3 is 15 amino acids long. Germline CDR1 and CDR2: SGDLS and YYNGEE. J lost 4 bases, V lost 4 bases, and 8 bases had no gene match.